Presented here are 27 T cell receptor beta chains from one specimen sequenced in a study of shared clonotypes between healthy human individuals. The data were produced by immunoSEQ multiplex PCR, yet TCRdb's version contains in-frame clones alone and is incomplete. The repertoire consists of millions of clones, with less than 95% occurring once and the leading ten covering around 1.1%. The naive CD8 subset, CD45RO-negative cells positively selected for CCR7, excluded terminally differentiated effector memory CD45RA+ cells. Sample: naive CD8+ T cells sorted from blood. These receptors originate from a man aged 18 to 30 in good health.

The CDR3 loop reads CSVEDSAPAGRGMITQYF. CDR3 sequence (DNA): TGCAGCGTTGAAGATTCGGCCCCGGCCGGAAGAGGTATGATCACGCAGTATTTT. The genes are TRBV29-1 and TRBJ2-3, with D unclear. The CDR3 has 18 amino acids. The V and J ends lost 0 bases and 9 bases respectively, with 28 bases between them. CDR1 is SQVTM and CDR2 is ANQGSEA in the germline V gene.

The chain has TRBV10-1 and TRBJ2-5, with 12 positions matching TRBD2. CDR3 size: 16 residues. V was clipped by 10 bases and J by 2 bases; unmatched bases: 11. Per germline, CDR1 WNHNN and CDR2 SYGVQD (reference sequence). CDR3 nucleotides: TGCGCCACCCGGACTAGCGGGACTATTAAACAAGAGACCCAGTACTTC. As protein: CATRTSGTIKQETQYF.

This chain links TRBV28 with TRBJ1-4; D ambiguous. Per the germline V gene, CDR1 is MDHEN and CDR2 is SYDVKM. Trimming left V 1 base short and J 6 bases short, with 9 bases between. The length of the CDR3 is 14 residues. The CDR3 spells CASSLSNGDEKLFF. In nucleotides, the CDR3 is TGTGCCAGCAGTTTATCAAACGGCGATGAAAAACTGTTTTTT.

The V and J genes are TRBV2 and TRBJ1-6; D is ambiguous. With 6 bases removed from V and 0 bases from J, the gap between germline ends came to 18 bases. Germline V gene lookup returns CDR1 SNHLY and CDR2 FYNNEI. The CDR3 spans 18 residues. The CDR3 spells CASRDWTASSSYNSPLHF. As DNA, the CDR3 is TGTGCCAGCAGGGACTGGACCGCCTCGAGCTCCTATAATTCACCCCTCCACTTT.

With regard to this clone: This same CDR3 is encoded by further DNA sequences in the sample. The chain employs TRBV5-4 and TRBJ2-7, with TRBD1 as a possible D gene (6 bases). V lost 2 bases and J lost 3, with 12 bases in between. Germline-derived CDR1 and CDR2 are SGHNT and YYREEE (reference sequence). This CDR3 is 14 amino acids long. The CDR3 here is CASSFGRGSYEQYF. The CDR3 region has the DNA TGTGCCAGCAGCTTCGGCAGGGGAAGCTACGAGCAGTACTTC.

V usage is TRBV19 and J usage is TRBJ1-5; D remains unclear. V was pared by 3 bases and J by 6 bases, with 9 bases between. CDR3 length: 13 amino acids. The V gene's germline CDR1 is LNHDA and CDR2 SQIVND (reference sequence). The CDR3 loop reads CASSMGEGQPQHF. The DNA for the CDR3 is TGTGCCAGTAGTATGGGAGAGGGTCAGCCCCAGCATTTT.

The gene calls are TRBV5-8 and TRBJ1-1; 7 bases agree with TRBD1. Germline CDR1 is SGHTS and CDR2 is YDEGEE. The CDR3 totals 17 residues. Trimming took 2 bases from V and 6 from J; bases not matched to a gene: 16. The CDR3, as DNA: TGTGCCAGCAGCTTCCGGAGATGGGACAGCGGTGTCGCTGAAGCTTTCTTT. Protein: CASSFRRWDSGVAEAFF.

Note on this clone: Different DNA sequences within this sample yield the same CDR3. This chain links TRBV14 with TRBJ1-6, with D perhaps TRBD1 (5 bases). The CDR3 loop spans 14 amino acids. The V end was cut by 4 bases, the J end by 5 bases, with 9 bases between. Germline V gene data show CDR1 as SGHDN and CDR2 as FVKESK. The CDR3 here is CASSLGTDNSPLHF. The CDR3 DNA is TGTGCCAGCAGCCTCGGGACGGATAATTCACCCCTCCACTTT.

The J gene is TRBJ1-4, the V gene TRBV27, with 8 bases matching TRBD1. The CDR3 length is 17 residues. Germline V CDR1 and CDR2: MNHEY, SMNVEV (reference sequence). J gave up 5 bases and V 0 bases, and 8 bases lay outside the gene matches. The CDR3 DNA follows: TGTGCCAGCAGTTTATCACCGTTAGGGACAGGAAATGAAAAACTGTTTTTT. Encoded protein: CASSLSPLGTGNEKLFF.

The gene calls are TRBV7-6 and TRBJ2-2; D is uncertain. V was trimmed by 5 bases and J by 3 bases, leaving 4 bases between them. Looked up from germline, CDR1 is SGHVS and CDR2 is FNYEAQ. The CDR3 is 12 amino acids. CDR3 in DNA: TGTGCCAGCAGCCCGGACACCGGGGAGCTGTTTTTT. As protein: CASSPDTGELFF.

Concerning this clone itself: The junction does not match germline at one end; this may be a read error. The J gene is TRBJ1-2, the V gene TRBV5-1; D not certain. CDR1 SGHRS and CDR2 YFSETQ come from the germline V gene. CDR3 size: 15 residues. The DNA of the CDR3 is TGCGCCTGCAGCTTGGAGCCGGGAGTTCCCTATGGCTACACCTTC. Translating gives CACSLEPGVPYGYTF.

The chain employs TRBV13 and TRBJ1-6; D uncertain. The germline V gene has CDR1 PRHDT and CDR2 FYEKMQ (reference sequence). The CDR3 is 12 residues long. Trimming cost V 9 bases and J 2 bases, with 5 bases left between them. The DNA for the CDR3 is TGTGCCAGTCGCACCTATAATTCACCCCTCCACTTT. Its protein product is CASRTYNSPLHF.

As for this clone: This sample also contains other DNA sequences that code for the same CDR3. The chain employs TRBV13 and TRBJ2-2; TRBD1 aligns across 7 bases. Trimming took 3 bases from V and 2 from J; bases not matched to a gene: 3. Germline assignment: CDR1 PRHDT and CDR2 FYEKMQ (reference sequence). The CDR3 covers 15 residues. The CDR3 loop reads CASSLGQLNTGELFF. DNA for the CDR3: TGTGCCAGCAGCTTGGGACAGCTAAACACCGGGGAGCTGTTTTTT.

CDR3: CSVVGSGGLQETQYF. The CDR3 DNA follows: TGCAGCGTTGTAGGGAGTGGGGGACTCCAAGAGACCCAGTACTTC. The V and J genes are TRBV29-1 and TRBJ2-5; a possible D gene is TRBD2 (6 bases). Trimming took off 4 bases at V and 1 base at J, with 16 bases between the two ends. Germline V gives CDR1 SQVTM, CDR2 ANQGSEA. The CDR3 covers 15 residues.

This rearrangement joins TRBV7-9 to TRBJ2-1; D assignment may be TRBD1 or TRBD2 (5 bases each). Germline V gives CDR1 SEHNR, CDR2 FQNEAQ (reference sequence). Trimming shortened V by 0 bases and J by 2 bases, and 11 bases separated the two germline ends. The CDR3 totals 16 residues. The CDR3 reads CASSLATTGPYNEQFF. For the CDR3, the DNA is TGTGCCAGCAGCTTAGCGACGACGGGGCCCTACAATGAGCAGTTCTTC.

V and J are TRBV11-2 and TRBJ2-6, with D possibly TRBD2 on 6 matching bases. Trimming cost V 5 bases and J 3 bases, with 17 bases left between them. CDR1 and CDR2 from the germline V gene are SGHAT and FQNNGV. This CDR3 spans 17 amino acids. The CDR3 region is CASSPFGREGGANVLTF. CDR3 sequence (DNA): TGTGCCAGCAGCCCCTTCGGGCGGGAAGGTGGGGCCAACGTCCTGACTTTC.

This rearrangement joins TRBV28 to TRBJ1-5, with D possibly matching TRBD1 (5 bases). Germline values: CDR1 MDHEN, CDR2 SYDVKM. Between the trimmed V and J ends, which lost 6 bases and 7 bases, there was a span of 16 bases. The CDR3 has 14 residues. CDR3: CASSLRGGSQPQHF. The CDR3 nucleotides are TGTGCCAGCAGCCTACGGGGGGGGAGCCAGCCCCAGCATTTT.

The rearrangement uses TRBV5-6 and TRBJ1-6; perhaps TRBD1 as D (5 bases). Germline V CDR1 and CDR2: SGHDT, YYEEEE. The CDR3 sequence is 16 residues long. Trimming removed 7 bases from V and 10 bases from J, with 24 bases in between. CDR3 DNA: TGTGCCAGCTCCAGAACAGGCGGGACTCTGGGGTCACCCCTCCACTTT. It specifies CASSRTGGTLGSPLHF.

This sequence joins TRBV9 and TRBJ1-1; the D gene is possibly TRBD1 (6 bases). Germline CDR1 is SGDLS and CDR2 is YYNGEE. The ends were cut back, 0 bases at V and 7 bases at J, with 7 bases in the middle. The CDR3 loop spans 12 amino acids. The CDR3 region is CASSVAQGEAFF. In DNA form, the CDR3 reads TGTGCCAGCAGCGTAGCACAGGGTGAAGCTTTCTTT.

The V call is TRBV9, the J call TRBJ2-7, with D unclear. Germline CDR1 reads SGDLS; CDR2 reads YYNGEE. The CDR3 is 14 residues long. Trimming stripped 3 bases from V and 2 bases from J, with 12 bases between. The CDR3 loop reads CASSALGRTYEQYF. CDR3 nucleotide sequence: TGTGCCAGCAGCGCCCTTGGTAGAACCTACGAGCAGTACTTC.

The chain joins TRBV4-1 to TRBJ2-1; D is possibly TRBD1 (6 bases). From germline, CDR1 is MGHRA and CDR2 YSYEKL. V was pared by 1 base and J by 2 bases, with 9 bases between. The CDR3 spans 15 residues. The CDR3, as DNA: TGCGCCAGCAGCCAAGCAGGGGCGGCCTACAATGAGCAGTTCTTC. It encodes CASSQAGAAYNEQFF.

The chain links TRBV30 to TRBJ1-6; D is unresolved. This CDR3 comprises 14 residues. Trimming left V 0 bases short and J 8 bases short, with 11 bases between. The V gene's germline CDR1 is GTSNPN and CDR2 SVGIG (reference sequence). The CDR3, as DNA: TGTGCCTGGAGTGTGCCGGAGAGGGATTCACCCCTCCACTTT. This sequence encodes CAWSVPERDSPLHF.

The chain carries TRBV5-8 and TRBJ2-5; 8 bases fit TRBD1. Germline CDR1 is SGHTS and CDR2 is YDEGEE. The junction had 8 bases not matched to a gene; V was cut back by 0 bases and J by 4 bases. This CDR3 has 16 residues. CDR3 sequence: CASSLAGGQAAETQYF. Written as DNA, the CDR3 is TGTGCCAGCAGCTTGGCCGGGGGACAGGCAGCAGAGACCCAGTACTTC.

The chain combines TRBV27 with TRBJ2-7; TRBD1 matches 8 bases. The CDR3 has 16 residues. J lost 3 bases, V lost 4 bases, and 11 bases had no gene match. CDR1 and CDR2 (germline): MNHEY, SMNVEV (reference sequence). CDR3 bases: TGTGCCAGCAGTTATTCCGCGGGACAGGCCATCTACGAGCAGTACTTC. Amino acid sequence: CASSYSAGQAIYEQYF.

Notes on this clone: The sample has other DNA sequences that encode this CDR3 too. CDR3 DNA: TGTGCCAGCAGTTTATCGGGGGTGGGGGAGCAGTACTTC. Encoded protein: CASSLSGVGEQYF. The chain is built from TRBV27 and TRBJ2-7; D is possibly TRBD1 or TRBD2 (5 bases each). There are 13 residues in the CDR3. CDR1 is MNHEY, CDR2 SMNVEV, per germline (reference sequence). V shed 0 bases and J shed 7 bases, with 10 bases lying between them.

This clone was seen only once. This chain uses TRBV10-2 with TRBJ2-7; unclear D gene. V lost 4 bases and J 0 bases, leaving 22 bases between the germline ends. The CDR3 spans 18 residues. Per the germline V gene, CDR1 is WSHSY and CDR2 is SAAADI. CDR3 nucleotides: TGCGCCAGCAGTGGTGACTCCCTCCAAAGCGAGAGCTCCTACGAGCAGTACTTC. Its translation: CASSGDSLQSESSYEQYF.

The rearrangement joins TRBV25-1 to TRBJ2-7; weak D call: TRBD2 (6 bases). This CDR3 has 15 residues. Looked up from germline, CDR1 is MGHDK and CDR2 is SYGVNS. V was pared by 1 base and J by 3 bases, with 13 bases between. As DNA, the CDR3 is TGTGCCAGCAGTGAATGGGGGTTGCGGGGCTACGAGCAGTACTTC. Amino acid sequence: CASSEWGLRGYEQYF.